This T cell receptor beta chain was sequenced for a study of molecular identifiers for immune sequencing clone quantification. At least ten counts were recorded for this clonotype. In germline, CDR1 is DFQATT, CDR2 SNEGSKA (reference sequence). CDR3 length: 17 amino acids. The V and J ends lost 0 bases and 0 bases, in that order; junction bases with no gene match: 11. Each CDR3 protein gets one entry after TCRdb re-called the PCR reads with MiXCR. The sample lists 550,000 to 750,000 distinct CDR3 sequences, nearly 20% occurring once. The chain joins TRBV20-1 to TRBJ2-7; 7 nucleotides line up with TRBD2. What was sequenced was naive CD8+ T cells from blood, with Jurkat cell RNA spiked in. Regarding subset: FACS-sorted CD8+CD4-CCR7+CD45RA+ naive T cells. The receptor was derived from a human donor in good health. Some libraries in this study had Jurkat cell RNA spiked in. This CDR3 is CSARDPLAAVSSYEQYF. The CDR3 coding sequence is TGCAGTGCTAGAGATCCCCTAGCGGCCGTGAGCTCCTACGAGCAGTACTTC.